The 11 T cell receptor beta chains presented below share a single source sample, sequenced in a study of tumor-infiltrating lymphocytes in localized non-small cell lung cancer. TCRdb's table, derived via immunoSEQ multiplex PCR, lists solely in-frame clones and lacks some. Of about 16,000 clones in the sample, 65% to 85% were seen once. The specimen was lung tumor tissue. These receptors all come from a human donor with non-small cell lung cancer.

This rearrangement joins TRBV27 to TRBJ2-3; TRBD1 matches 8 bases. Germline trimming cut 4 bases from V and 0 bases from J; bases unmatched to any gene: 12. CDR1 and CDR2 from the germline V gene are MNHEY and SMNVEV (reference sequence). There are 18 residues in the CDR3. The CDR3 coding sequence is TGTGCCAGCAGTTCCCGCCCCAGGGGGCGAGCTAGCACAGATACGCAGTATTTT. It specifies CASSSRPRGRASTDTQYF.

The J gene is TRBJ2-2, the V gene TRBV5-1; D not resolved. Germline V CDR1 and CDR2: SGHRS, YFSETQ. This CDR3 is built from 13 residues. The V end was cut by 0 bases, the J end by 3 bases, with 3 bases between. CDR3 residues: CASSLGYTGELFF. The CDR3 nucleotides are TGCGCCAGCAGCTTGGGGTACACCGGGGAGCTGTTTTTT.

The V and J genes are TRBV28 and TRBJ1-1; a weak D match, TRBD1 (5 bases). Looked up from germline, CDR1 is MDHEN and CDR2 is SYDVKM. This CDR3 spans 14 amino acids. The V and J ends lost 5 bases and 1 base respectively, with 11 bases between them. CDR3 region: CASSRDGWNTEAFF. In DNA, the CDR3 is TGTGCCAGCAGTCGGGACGGATGGAACACTGAAGCTTTCTTT.

This sequence joins TRBV15 and TRBJ2-7; a weak D match, TRBD2 (7 bases). This CDR3 spans 15 amino acids. Germline V gene data show CDR1 as LNHNV and CDR2 as YYDKDF (reference sequence). V lost 0 bases and J lost 7, with 16 bases in between. The CDR3 sequence: CATSRDGEGGEEQYF. The CDR3 coding sequence is TGTGCCACCAGCAGAGATGGTGAGGGGGGGGAAGAGCAGTACTTC.

V and J are TRBV21-1 and TRBJ1-2; TRBD1 is the table's D call and was not checked against the DNA. TRBV21-1 is a known pseudogene. This CDR3 has 12 amino acids. The chain's CDR3 is CASPPRERGYTF. CDR3 DNA: TGTGCCAGCCCGCCCAGGGAACGGGGCTACACCTTC.

This sequence joins TRBV7-9 and TRBJ1-2; 7 nucleotides agree with TRBD1. V shed 2 bases, J shed 4 bases, and the junction held 4 bases outside the gene matches. The CDR3 sequence is 14 residues long. Germline lookup yields CDR1 SEHNR and CDR2 FQNEAQ (reference sequence). The CDR3 nucleotides are TGTGCCAGCAGCTTATTGACAGGGAGCTATGGCTACACCTTC. Translation: CASSLLTGSYGYTF.

This chain joins TRBV6-1 and TRBJ2-2; perhaps TRBD1 as D (5 bases). V shed 3 bases and J shed 6 bases, with 11 bases lying between them. The CDR3 has 14 amino acids. The germline V gene encodes CDR1 MNHNS and CDR2 SASEGT. CDR3 amino acids: CASSDTGWAGELFF. The CDR3 region has the DNA TGTGCCAGCAGTGATACAGGCTGGGCCGGGGAGCTGTTTTTT.

In this sample, this clone turned up once. This chain joins TRBV30 and TRBJ1-4; the D gene is possibly TRBD1 (6 bases). V lost 1 base and J lost 5, with 8 bases in between. Germline CDR1 reads GTSNPN; CDR2 reads SVGIG (reference sequence). There are 13 residues in the CDR3. CDR3 bases: TGTGCCTGGAGTGCGGACAGAAATGAAAAACTGTTTTTT. Amino acids: CAWSADRNEKLFF. The complete variable domain, with remaining parts taken from reference TRBV30 and TRBJ1-4, reads SQTIHQWPATLVQPVGSPLSLECTVEGTSNPNLYWYRQAAGRGLQLLFYSVGIGQISSEVPQNLSASRPQDRQFILSSKKLLLSDSGFYLCAWSADRNEKLFFGSGTQLSVL.

The chain links TRBV7-2 to TRBJ1-4; 11 nucleotides align to TRBD1. The CDR3 runs to 17 residues. With 5 bases clipped from V and 4 bases from J, the junction kept 9 bases outside the gene matches. The V gene's germline CDR1 is SGHTA and CDR2 FQGNSA. For the CDR3, the DNA is TGTGCCAGCAGCCAAGGGGGACAGGGGGGATATAATGAAAAACTGTTTTTT. Translation: CASSQGGQGGYNEKLFF.

The V call is TRBV7-2, the J call TRBJ1-1; 7 bases agree with TRBD1. The V gene end was trimmed by 6 bases and the J gene end by 8 bases; junction bases not matched to a gene: 9. Germline V CDR1 and CDR2: SGHTA, FQGNSA. The CDR3 is 13 amino acids. The CDR3 DNA sequence: TGTGCCAGCAGAATAACCGGGACAGCAGAAGCTTTCTTT. This translates into CASRITGTAEAFF.

This clone has only a few counts. The CDR3 region has the DNA TGTGCCAGCAGCTTGGAGTCTTACTTTACGGGGGCTTTCTTT. It encodes CASSLESYFTGAFF. The chain employs TRBV5-8 and TRBJ1-1; D uncertain. Germline lookup yields CDR1 SGHTS and CDR2 YDEGEE. V lost 0 bases and J 11 bases, leaving 17 bases between the germline ends. This CDR3 is 14 amino acids long.